The 30 T cell receptor beta chains in this list originate from one sample, sequenced in a study of regulatory T cells in long-lasting Graves disease. To make TCR beta libraries, researchers used iRepertoire HTBI primers and Arm-PCR of CDR3 regions. MiXCR, applied by TCRdb to the multiplex PCR reads, yields one record per CDR3 protein. The sample holds over 650,000 distinct CDR3 sequences; 30% are singletons and the top ten take roughly 41%. Time point defined: persistent/refractory GD, antithyroid drugs over 5 years with positive TRAb. The TCR library was made from RNA extracted from PBMCs. The starting material was peripheral blood mononuclear cells (PBMCs), obtained when the disease was refractory, from a patient treated with antithyroid drugs. The receptors were gathered from a female donor with Graves disease.

A few counts support this clonotype. The gene calls are TRBV28 and TRBJ1-2; TRBD1 is a possible D gene (6 bases). The V gene's germline CDR1 is MDHEN and CDR2 SYDVKM. The length of the CDR3 is 17 residues. The ends were cut back, 2 bases at V and 6 bases at J, with 22 bases in the middle. The CDR3 protein is CASSLSAGDTTTHGYTF. CDR3 sequence (DNA): TGTGCCAGCAGTTTAAGCGCAGGGGATACTACGACGCATGGCTACACCTTC.

Here the CDR3 DNA reads TGCAGTGCTAGGTCAGAGAGAGACAGGGGGATCGATGAGCAGTTCTTC. Protein product: CSARSERDRGIDEQFF. The chain is built from TRBV20-1 and TRBJ2-1, with 9 positions matching TRBD1. The CDR3 has 16 amino acids. From germline, CDR1 is DFQATT and CDR2 SNEGSKA (reference sequence). With V trimmed by 3 bases and J by 8 bases, 14 bases remained unmatched.

This clonotype has a count of ten or more. The gene calls are TRBV12-3 or TRBV12-4 and TRBJ2-5; tentatively, D is TRBD1 (6 bases). The V and J ends lost 3 bases and 2 bases respectively, with 13 bases between them. CDR3 length: 15 amino acids. The CDR3 sequence: CASSFTTRGQETQYF. The CDR3 region has the DNA TGTGCCAGCAGTTTTACCACCAGGGGACAAGAGACCCAGTACTTC.

This clonotype was recorded a few times. A read error may account for a junction end that differs from germline. This chain joins TRBV20-1 and TRBJ2-7; 9 nucleotides align to TRBD1. CDR1 and CDR2 from the germline V gene are DFQATT and SNEGSKA (reference sequence). This CDR3 spans 15 amino acids. CDR3 sequence reads: CSARSWDRVTYKQYF. DNA of the CDR3: TGCAGTGCTAGGTCTTGGGACAGGGTCACCTACAAGCAGTACTTC.

This clonotype has only a few counts. One base away lies a much larger clone, so this may be a sequencing read error. J is TRBJ2-7 and V is TRBV28; D could derive from TRBD1 or TRBD2 (5 bases each). CDR3 size: 14 residues. Between the trimmed V and J ends, which lost 2 bases and 8 bases, there was a span of 16 bases. CDR1 and CDR2 from the germline V gene are MDHEN and SYDVKM. CDR3 sequence reads: CASSLTGLSVKQYF. The DNA of the CDR3 is TGTGCCAGCAGTTTAACAGGACTCAGCGTTAAGCAGTACTTC.

The genes are TRBV7-9 and TRBJ2-7, with D hard to call. The CDR3 covers 14 residues. Germline-derived CDR1 and CDR2 are SEHNR and FQNEAQ (reference sequence). The V end was cut by 5 bases, the J end by 1 base, with 12 bases between. CDR3 bases: TGTGCCAGCAGCGCGTTGGACGGATCCTACGAGCAGTACTTC. This gives the protein CASSALDGSYEQYF.

This clonotype was counted at least ten times. The chain is built from TRBV12-3 or TRBV12-4 and TRBJ1-5; D possibly corresponds to TRBD1 (5 bases). V was cut by 6 bases and J by 1 base, with 7 bases left in between. This CDR3 comprises 13 residues. CDR3 DNA sequence: TGTGCCAGCAGGGACACCAGCAATCAGCCCCAGCATTTT. Translating it yields CASRDTSNQPQHF.

This chain links TRBV5-6 with TRBJ2-7, with 9 bases lining up with TRBD1. The CDR3 totals 16 residues. In germline, CDR1 is SGHDT, CDR2 YYEEEE. The trim removed 3 bases at V and 1 base at J, leaving 8 bases unmatched. CDR3 amino acids: CASSYLGTGSSYEQYF. CDR3 in DNA: TGTGCCAGCAGCTATCTCGGGACAGGGAGTTCCTACGAGCAGTACTTC.

This clonotype was recorded at least ten times. The rearrangement joins TRBV24-1 to TRBJ2-2, with TRBD1 as a possible D gene (6 bases). Germline CDR1 KGHDR, CDR2 SFDVKD. Trimming took 4 bases from V and 7 from J, leaving 18 bases between them. The CDR3 is made up of 16 amino acids. The CDR3 loop is CATSETPPGDGGELFF. DNA for the CDR3: TGTGCCACCAGTGAAACCCCCCCAGGGGACGGCGGGGAGCTGTTTTTT.

The rearrangement uses TRBV19 and TRBJ2-4, with D perhaps TRBD2 (6 bases). CDR1 is LNHDA and CDR2 is SQIVND in the germline V gene (reference sequence). The CDR3 is 18 residues long. Between the trimmed V and J ends, which lost 3 bases and 3 bases, there was a span of 21 bases. The CDR3 reads CASSIWSDWEDHKNIQYF. CDR3 sequence (DNA): TGTGCCAGTAGTATCTGGTCGGACTGGGAGGACCACAAAAACATTCAGTACTTC.

J is TRBJ2-2 and V is TRBV5-1; tentative D call: TRBD2 (6 bases). Trimming took 3 bases from V and 0 from J, leaving 12 bases between them. Per the germline V gene, CDR1 is SGHRS and CDR2 is YFSETQ. The CDR3 length is 16 residues. This CDR3 reads CASSYAGTPNTGELFF. The CDR3 DNA reads TGCGCCAGCAGCTACGCCGGGACTCCGAACACCGGGGAGCTGTTTTTT.

The genes are TRBV28 and TRBJ1-4, with no clear D. The CDR3 is made up of 15 amino acids. Trimming pared 7 bases from V and 7 bases from J, leaving 19 bases between. Germline lookup yields CDR1 MDHEN and CDR2 SYDVKM. The CDR3 sequence is CASKPPGGATEKLFF. The DNA of the CDR3 is TGTGCCAGCAAACCACCCGGCGGCGCTACTGAAAAACTGTTTTTT. The full variable domain, its missing parts supplied by reference TRBV28 and TRBJ1-4, is DVKVTQSSRYLVKRTGEKVFLECVQDMDHENMFWYRQDPGLGLRLIYFSYDVKMKEKGDIPEGYSVSREKKERFSLILESASTNQTSMYLCASKPPGGATEKLFFGSGTQLSVL.

This clonotype occurred many times. The chain joins TRBV6-1 to TRBJ1-5; TRBD1 matches 9 bases. V shed 6 bases, J shed 6 bases, and the junction held 6 bases outside the gene matches. The V gene's germline CDR1 is MNHNS and CDR2 SASEGT. The CDR3 runs to 14 residues. The CDR3: CASRIGTGSQPQHF. The CDR3, as DNA: TGTGCCAGCAGAATCGGGACAGGGAGTCAGCCCCAGCATTTT.

The genes are TRBV2 and TRBJ2-7, with 8 bases fitting TRBD2. Per germline, CDR1 SNHLY and CDR2 FYNNEI. The CDR3 runs 14 residues. Trimming removed 5 bases from V and 1 base from J; junction bases left unmatched: 4. CDR3 loop: CASSSGRVSYEQYF. DNA of the CDR3: TGTGCCAGCAGTTCCGGGAGGGTGTCCTACGAGCAGTACTTC.

The chain is built from TRBV30 and TRBJ2-7, with 10 bases lining up with TRBD1. CDR1 is GTSNPN, CDR2 SVGIG, per germline (reference sequence). Losses at the gene ends were 8 bases for V and 6 bases for J; bases not matched to a gene: 10. The CDR3 loop spans 13 amino acids. CDR3 in amino acids: CAGEPGQGFEQYF. The CDR3 region has the DNA TGTGCCGGCGAACCGGGACAGGGGTTCGAGCAGTACTTC.

This clonotype was found many times. The V and J genes are TRBV6-5 and TRBJ2-7, with 7 positions matching TRBD2. The germline V gene encodes CDR1 MNHEY and CDR2 SVGAGI. The CDR3 loop spans 14 amino acids. Trimming cost V 4 bases and J 8 bases; bases outside gene matches: 11. The CDR3 is CASSSPSGATQQYF. As DNA, the CDR3 is TGTGCCAGCAGTTCGCCTAGCGGAGCTACGCAGCAGTACTTC.

In its sample, this clonotype was seen a few times. The chain is built from TRBV20-1 and TRBJ2-7; D perhaps matches TRBD2 (5 bases). Trimming removed 2 bases from V and 2 bases from J, with 13 bases in between. The CDR3 sequence is 14 residues long. CDR1 and CDR2 (germline): DFQATT, SNEGSKA (reference sequence). In DNA form, the CDR3 reads TGCAGTGCTAGATTACCCGGGATAACCTACGAGCAGTACTTC. This translates into CSARLPGITYEQYF.

This clonotype was detected ten times or more. The chain recombines TRBV6-5 with TRBJ1-6, with D tentatively TRBD1 (6 bases). The CDR3 is 17 amino acids. Trimming cost V 4 bases and J 6 bases, with 19 bases left between them. Germline CDR1 reads MNHEY; CDR2 reads SVGAGI. The CDR3, as DNA: TGTGCCAGCAGTTCAGGGGCAGAGGTGCTCGGTAATTCACCCCTCCACTTT. This gives the protein CASSSGAEVLGNSPLHF.

The chain recombines TRBV6-2 or TRBV6-3 with TRBJ1-5; D is unresolved. The CDR3 totals 15 residues. Trimming left V 3 bases short and J 0 bases short, with 9 bases between. CDR1 and CDR2 from the germline V gene are MNHEY and SVGEGT. Here the CDR3 DNA reads TGTGCCAGCAGTTATGACGTTAATAGCAATCAGCCCCAGCATTTT. This codes for CASSYDVNSNQPQHF.

This chain links TRBV9 with TRBJ1-2; D gene uncertain. Germline V gene data show CDR1 as SGDLS and CDR2 as YYNGEE. With 3 bases removed from V and 6 bases from J, the gap between germline ends came to 15 bases. CDR3 length: 14 amino acids. Here the CDR3 reads CASSEPGSSHGYTF. The CDR3 nucleotides read TGTGCCAGCAGCGAACCGGGGTCCAGTCATGGCTACACCTTC. Looking up the rest from reference TRBV9 and TRBJ1-2 gives the full variable domain: DSGVTQTPKHLITATGQRVTLRCSPRSGDLSVYWYQQSLDQGLQFLIQYYNGEERAKGNILERFSAQQFPDLHSELNLSSLELGDSALYFCASSEPGSSHGYTFGSGTRLTVV.

This clonotype was counted a few times. V gene TRBV6-6 combines with J gene TRBJ2-7; 7 nucleotides line up with TRBD2. Germline-derived CDR1 and CDR2 are MNHNY and SVGAGI (reference sequence). V gave up 0 bases and J gave up 1 base; unmatched junction bases: 9. The CDR3 runs 17 residues. This CDR3 reads CASSYSFASGKSYEQYF. The CDR3 nucleotides are TGTGCCAGCAGTTACTCGTTTGCTAGCGGCAAGTCCTACGAGCAGTACTTC.

The gene calls are TRBV5-5 and TRBJ2-5, with TRBD1 identical over 7 bases. CDR1 SGHKS and CDR2 YYEKEE come from the germline V gene (reference sequence). This CDR3 is 14 amino acids long. The V gene end was trimmed by 4 bases and the J gene end by 1 base; junction bases not matched to a gene: 4. CDR3: CASSPWDSQETQYF. The DNA for the CDR3 is TGTGCCAGCAGCCCTTGGGACAGCCAAGAGACCCAGTACTTC.

Only one count was recorded for this clonotype. The V call is TRBV19, the J call TRBJ1-5, with D possibly TRBD1 on 5 matching bases. V lost 3 bases, J lost 0 bases, and 9 bases lay in between. This CDR3 has 15 residues. The germline CDR1 and CDR2 sequences are LNHDA and SQIVND (reference sequence). Written as DNA, the CDR3 is TGTGCCAGTAGTATCAGGGCACTTAGCAATCAGCCCCAGCATTTT. Translated: CASSIRALSNQPQHF.

Comments on this clonotype: One base away lies a much larger clone, so this may be a sequencing read error. V and J are TRBV11-2 and TRBJ2-7; the match to TRBD2 covers 10 bases. The germline V gene has CDR1 SGHAT and CDR2 FQNNGV. V was clipped by 4 bases and J by 5 bases; unmatched bases: 5. This CDR3 contains 14 residues. The CDR3 bases are TGTGCCAGCAGCTCAGCGGGAGGGGCGGACGAGCAGTACTTC. As protein: CASSSAGGADEQYF.

The genes are TRBV29-1 and TRBJ1-2; D possibly corresponds to TRBD1 (5 bases). With 4 bases removed from V and 8 bases from J, the gap between germline ends came to 17 bases. This CDR3 is built from 13 residues. Germline V gene lookup returns CDR1 SQVTM and CDR2 ANQGSEA. This CDR3 is CSVAQGGARGYTF. The CDR3 DNA sequence: TGCAGCGTTGCCCAGGGTGGGGCGCGAGGCTACACCTTC.

The chain has TRBV9 and TRBJ1-2; 11 bases line up with TRBD1. V was clipped by 4 bases and J by 7 bases; unmatched bases: 12. The CDR3 extends over 16 amino acids. CDR1 SGDLS and CDR2 YYNGEE come from the germline V gene. The CDR3 protein is CASSLVRTDRGLGYTF. Written as DNA, the CDR3 is TGTGCCAGCAGCTTGGTCCGAACGGACAGGGGGCTTGGCTACACCTTC.

CDR3 loop: CASGRGRENPYEQYF. The CDR3 DNA is TGCGCCAGTGGGAGAGGGCGGGAGAACCCCTACGAGCAGTACTTC. The chain couples TRBV10-2 to TRBJ2-7; the match to TRBD2 covers 7 bases. This CDR3 is built from 15 residues. Trimming took 9 bases from V and 2 from J; bases not matched to a gene: 13. Germline loops: CDR1 WSHSY, CDR2 SAAADI.

The V gene is TRBV6-1, the J gene TRBJ1-2; 8 positions match TRBD1. The CDR3 is made up of 14 amino acids. Germline CDR1 reads MNHNS; CDR2 reads SASEGT. The ends lost 6 bases at V and 4 bases at J; junction bases unmatched: 7. CDR3 bases: TGTGCCAGCAGAGACACCGGGACAGGCTATGGCTACACCTTC. Its translation is CASRDTGTGYGYTF.

The V and J genes are TRBV30 and TRBJ1-1; the match to TRBD1 covers 8 bases. V lost 3 bases to trimming and J lost 5 bases; unmatched junction nucleotides: 2. This CDR3 region has 12 residues. Germline-derived CDR1 and CDR2 are GTSNPN and SVGIG (reference sequence). In DNA form, the CDR3 reads TGTGCCTGGAGAACAGGGGGTACTGAAGCTTTCTTT. Translation gives CAWRTGGTEAFF.

This chain joins TRBV2 and TRBJ1-2, with D tentatively TRBD1 (6 bases). Trimming removed 5 bases at V and 4 bases at J, with 11 bases between. CDR3 size: 13 residues. Germline CDR1 reads SNHLY; CDR2 reads FYNNEI. The CDR3 is CASSRDKTYGYTF. CDR3 bases: TGTGCCAGCAGTAGGGACAAGACCTATGGCTACACCTTC.